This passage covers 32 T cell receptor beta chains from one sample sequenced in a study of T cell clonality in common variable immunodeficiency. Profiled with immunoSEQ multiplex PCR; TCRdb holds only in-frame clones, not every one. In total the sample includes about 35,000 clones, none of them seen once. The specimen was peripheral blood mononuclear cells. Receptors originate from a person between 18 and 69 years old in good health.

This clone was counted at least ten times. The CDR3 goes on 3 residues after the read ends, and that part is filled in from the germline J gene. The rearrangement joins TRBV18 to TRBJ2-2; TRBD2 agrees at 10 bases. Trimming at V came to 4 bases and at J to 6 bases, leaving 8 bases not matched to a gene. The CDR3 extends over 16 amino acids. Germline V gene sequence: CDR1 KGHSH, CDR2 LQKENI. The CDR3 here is CASSRPASGSAGELFF. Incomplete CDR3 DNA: TGTGCCAGCTCACGCCCGGCTAGCGGGAGTGCCGGGGAG.

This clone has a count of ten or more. The CDR3 sequence: CASTSTGELFF. CDR3 DNA, as far as it was read: TGTGCCAGCACCTCCACCGGGGAG. This chain links TRBV11-2 with TRBJ2-2; D is uncertain. The read ends 3 residues early relative to the CDR3; the germline J gene fills the gap. The CDR3 consists of 11 residues. Between the trimmed V and J ends, which lost 7 bases and 4 bases, there was a span of 4 bases. Germline CDR1 SGHAT, CDR2 FQNNGV.

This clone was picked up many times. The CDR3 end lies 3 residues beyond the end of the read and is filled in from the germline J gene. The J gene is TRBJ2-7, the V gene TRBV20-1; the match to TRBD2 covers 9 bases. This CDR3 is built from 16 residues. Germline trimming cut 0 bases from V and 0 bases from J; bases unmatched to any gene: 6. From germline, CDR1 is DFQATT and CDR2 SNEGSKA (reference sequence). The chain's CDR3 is CSARDRGAGGSYEQYF. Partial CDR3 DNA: TGCAGTGCTAGAGATCGAGGAGCGGGAGGCTCCTACGAG.

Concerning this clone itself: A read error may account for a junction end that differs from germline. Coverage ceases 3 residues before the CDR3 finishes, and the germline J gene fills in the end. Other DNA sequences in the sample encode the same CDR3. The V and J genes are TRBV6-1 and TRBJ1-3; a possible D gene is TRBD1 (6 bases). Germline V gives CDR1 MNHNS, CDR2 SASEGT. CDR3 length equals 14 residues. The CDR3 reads CASSDRGGRYTIYF. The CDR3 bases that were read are TGTGCCAGCAGTGACAGAGGGGGTCGGTACACG.

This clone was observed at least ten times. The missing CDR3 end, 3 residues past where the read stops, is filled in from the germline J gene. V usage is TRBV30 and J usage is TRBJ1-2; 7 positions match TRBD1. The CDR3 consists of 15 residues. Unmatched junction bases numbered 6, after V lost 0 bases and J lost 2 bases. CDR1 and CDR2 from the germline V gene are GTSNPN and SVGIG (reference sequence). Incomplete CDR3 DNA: TGTGCCTGGAGTGTACAACAGGGGCGAAACTATGGC. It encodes CAWSVQQGRNYG. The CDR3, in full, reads CAWSVQQGRNYGYTF.

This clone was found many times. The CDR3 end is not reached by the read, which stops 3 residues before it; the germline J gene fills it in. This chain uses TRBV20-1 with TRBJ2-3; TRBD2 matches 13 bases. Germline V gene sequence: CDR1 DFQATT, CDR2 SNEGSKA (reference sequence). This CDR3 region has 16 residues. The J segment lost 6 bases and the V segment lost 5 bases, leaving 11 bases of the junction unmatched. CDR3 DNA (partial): TGCAGTGCTGAATCCGGACTAGCGGGAGTGCGGGATACG. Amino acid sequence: CSAESGLAGVRDT. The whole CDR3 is CSAESGLAGVRDTQYF.

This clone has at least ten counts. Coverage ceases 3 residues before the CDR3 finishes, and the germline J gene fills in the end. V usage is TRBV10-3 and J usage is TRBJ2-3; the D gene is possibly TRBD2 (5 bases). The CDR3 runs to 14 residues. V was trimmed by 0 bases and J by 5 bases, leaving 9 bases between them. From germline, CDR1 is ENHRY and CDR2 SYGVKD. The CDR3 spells CAISESTGRDTQYF. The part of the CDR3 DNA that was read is TGTGCCATCAGTGAGTCGACGGGGAGAGATACG.

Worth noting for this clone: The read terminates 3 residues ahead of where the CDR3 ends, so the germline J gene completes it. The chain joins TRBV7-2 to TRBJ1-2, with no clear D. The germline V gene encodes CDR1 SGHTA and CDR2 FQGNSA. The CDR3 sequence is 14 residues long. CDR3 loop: CASSSRTSTDTYTF. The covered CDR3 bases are TGTGCCAGCAGCTCCCGGACTAGCACAGATACC.

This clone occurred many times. The covered CDR3 bases are TGCGCCAGCAGCCAAAGGACAGGGGGCACTGAA. Its protein product is CASSQRTGGTE. In full, the CDR3 reads CASSQRTGGTEAFF. The V and J genes are TRBV5-1 and TRBJ1-1; 10 bases are shared with TRBD1. The read comes to an end 3 residues before the CDR3 does, leaving the germline J gene to fill in the end. V was clipped by 4 bases and J by 4 bases; unmatched bases: 4. CDR1 SGHRS and CDR2 YFSETQ come from the germline V gene. The CDR3 has 14 amino acids.

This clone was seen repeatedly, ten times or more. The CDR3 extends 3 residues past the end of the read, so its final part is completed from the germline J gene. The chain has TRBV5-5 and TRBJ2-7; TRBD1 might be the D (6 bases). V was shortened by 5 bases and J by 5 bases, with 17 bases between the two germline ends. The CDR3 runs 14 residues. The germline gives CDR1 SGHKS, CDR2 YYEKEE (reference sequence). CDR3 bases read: TGTGCCAGCAGTCCTACAGGGATCAAGGACGAG. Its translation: CASSPTGIKDE. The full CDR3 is CASSPTGIKDEQYF.

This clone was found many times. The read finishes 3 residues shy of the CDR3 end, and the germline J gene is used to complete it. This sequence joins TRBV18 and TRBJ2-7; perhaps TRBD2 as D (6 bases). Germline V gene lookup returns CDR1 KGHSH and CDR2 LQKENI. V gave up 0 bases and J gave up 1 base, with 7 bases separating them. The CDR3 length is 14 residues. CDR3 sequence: CASSPPAGSYEQYF. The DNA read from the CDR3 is TGTGCCAGCTCACCACCGGCGGGGTCCTACGAG.

The part of the CDR3 DNA that was read is TGCGCCAGCAGCTTGGGTGGCAAGCAAGAGACC. This codes for CASSLGGKQET. From start to end, the CDR3 is CASSLGGKQETQYF. The rearrangement links TRBV5-1 to TRBJ2-5; no firm D call. The read ends 3 residues before the CDR3 terminus; that terminus is restored from the germline J gene. CDR1 is SGHRS, CDR2 YFSETQ, per germline. Trimming stripped 0 bases from V and 2 bases from J, with 8 bases between. The CDR3 sequence is 14 residues long.

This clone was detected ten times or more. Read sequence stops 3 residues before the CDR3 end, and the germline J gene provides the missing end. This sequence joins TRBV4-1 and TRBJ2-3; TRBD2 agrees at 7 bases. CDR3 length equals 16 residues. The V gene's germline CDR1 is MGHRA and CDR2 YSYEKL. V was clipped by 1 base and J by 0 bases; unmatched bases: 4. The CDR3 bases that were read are TGCGCCAGCAGCCAAGCCAGCGGGGAAAGCACAGATACG. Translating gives CASSQASGESTDT. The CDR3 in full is CASSQASGESTDTQYF.

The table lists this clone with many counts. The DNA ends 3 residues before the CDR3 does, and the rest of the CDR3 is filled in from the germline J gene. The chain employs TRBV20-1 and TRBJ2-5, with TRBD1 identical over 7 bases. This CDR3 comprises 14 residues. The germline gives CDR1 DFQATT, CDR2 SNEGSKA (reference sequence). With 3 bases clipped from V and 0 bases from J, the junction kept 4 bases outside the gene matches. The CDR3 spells CSARDRKYQETQYF. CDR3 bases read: TGCAGTGCTAGGGACAGGAAGTACCAAGAGACC.

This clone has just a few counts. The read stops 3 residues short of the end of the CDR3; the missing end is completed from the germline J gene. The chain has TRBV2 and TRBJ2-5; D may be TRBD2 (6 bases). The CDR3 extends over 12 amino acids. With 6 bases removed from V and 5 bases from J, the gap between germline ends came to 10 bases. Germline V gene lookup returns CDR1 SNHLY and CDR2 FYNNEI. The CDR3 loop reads CASRGGGETQYF. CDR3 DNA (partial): TGTGCCAGCAGGGGGGGTGGCGAGACC.

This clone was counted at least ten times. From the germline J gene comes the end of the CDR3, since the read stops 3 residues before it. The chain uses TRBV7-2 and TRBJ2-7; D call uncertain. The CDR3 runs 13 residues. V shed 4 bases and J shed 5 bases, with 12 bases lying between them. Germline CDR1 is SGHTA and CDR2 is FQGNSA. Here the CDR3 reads CASSSIPRNEQYF. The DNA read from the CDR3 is TGTGCCAGCAGCTCCATCCCTAGGAACGAG.

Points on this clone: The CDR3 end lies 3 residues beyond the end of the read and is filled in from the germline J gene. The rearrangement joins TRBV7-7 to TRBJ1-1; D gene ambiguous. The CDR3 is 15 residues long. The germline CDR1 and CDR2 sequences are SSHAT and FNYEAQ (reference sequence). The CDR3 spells CASSLVAGVGETAFF. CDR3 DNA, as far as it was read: TGTGCCAGCAGCTTAGTAGCGGGAGTTGGTGAGACA. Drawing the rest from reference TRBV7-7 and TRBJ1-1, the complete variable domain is GAGVSQSPRYKVTKRGQDVTLRCDPISSHATLYWYQQALGQGPEFLTYFNYEAQPDKSGLPSDRFSAERPEGSISTLTIQRTEQRDSAMYRCASSLVAGVGETAFFGQGTRLTVV.

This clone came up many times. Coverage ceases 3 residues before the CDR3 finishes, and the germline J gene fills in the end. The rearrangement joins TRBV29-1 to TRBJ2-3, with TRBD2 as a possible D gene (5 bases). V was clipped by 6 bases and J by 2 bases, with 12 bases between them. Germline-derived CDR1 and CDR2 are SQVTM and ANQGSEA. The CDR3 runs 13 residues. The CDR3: CSVGAVYTDTQYF. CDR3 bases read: TGCAGCGTGGGAGCGGTTTACACAGATACG.

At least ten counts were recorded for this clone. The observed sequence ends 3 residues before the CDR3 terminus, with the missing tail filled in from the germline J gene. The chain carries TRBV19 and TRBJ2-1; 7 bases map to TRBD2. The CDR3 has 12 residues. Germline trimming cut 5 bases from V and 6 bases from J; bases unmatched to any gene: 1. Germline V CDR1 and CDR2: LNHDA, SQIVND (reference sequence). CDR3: CASSSSGNEQFF. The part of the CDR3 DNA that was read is TGTGCCAGTAGTTCTAGCGGCAATGAG.

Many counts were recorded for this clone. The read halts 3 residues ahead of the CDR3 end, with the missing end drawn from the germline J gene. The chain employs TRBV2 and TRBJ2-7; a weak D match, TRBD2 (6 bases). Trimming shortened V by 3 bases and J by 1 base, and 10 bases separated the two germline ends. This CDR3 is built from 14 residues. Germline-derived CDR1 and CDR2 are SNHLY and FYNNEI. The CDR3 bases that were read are TGTGCCAGCAGTGAGGAGGGGAAATCCTACGAG. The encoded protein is CASSEEGKSYE. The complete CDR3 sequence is CASSEEGKSYEQYF.

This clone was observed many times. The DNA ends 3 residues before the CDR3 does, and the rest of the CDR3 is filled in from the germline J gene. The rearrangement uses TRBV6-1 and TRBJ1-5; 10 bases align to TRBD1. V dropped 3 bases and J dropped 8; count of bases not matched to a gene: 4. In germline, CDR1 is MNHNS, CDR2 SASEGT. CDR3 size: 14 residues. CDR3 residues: CASSEGQGFEPQHF. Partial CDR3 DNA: TGTGCCAGCAGTGAGGGACAGGGGTTCGAGCCC.

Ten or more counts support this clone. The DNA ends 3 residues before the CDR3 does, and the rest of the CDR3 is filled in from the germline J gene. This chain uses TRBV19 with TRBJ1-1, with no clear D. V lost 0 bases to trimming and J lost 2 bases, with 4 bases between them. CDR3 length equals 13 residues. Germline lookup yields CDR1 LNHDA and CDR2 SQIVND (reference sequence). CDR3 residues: CASSIDPNTEAFF. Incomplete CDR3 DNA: TGTGCCAGTAGTATAGACCCTAACACTGAA.

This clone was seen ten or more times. CDR3 protein: CASSLQGLSGYTF. The CDR3 bases that were read are TGTGCCAGCAGCTTACAGGGCCTGTCCGGC. The chain carries TRBV7-6 and TRBJ1-2; D may be TRBD1 (5 bases). The missing CDR3 end, 3 residues past where the read stops, is filled in from the germline J gene. There are 13 residues in the CDR3. Germline CDR1 is SGHVS and CDR2 is FNYEAQ. Based on the CDR3 plus reference TRBV7-6 and TRBJ1-2, the full variable domain is GAGVSQSPRYKVTKRGQDVALRCDPISGHVSLYWYRQALGQGPEFLTYFNYEAQQDKSGLPNDRFSAERPEGSISTLTIQRTEQRDSAMYRCASSLQGLSGYTFGSGTRLTVV.

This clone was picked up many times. The CDR3 here is CASSTGRYQETQYF. The DNA read from the CDR3 is TGTGCCAGCAGCACAGGCCGGTACCAAGAGACC. The chain carries TRBV5-4 and TRBJ2-5, with D possibly TRBD1 on 5 matching bases. The read falls 3 residues short of the CDR3 end, and the missing part is taken from the germline J gene. The CDR3 contains 14 residues. V was trimmed by 4 bases and J by 0 bases, leaving 10 bases between them. Germline assignment: CDR1 SGHNT and CDR2 YYREEE (reference sequence).

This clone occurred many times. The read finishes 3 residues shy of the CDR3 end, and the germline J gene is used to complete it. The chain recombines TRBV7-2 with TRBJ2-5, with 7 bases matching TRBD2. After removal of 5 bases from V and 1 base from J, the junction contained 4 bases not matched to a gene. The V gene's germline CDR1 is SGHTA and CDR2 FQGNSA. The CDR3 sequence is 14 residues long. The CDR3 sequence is CASSPAGSQETQYF. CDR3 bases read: TGTGCCAGCAGCCCAGCGGGATCCCAAGAGACC. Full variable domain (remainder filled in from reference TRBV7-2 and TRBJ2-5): GAGVSQSPSNKVTEKGKDVELRCDPISGHTALYWYRQSLGQGLEFLIYFQGNSAPDKSGLPSDRFSAERTGGSVSTLTIQRTQQEDSAVYLCASSPAGSQETQYFGPGTRLLVL.

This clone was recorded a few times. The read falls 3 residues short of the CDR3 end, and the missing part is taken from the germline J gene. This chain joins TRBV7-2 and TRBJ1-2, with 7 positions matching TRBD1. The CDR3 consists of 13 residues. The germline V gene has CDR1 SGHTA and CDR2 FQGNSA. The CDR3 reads CASSLYRGDDYTF. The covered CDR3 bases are TGTGCCAGCAGCCTCTACAGGGGTGATGAC.

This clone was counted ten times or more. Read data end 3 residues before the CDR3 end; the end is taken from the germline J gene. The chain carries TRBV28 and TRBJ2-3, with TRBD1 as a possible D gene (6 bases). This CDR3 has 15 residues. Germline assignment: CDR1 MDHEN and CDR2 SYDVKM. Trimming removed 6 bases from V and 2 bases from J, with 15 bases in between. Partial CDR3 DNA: TGTGCCAGCAGCCTTACAGGGCATGACACAGATACG. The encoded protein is CASSLTGHDTDT. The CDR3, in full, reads CASSLTGHDTDTQYF.

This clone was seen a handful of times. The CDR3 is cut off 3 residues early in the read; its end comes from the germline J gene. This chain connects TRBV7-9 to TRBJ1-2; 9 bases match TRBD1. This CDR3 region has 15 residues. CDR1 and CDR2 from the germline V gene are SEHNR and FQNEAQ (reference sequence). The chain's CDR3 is CASSLGTGVLNDYTF. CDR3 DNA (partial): TGTGCCAGCAGCTTAGGGACAGGGGTTTTAAACGAC.

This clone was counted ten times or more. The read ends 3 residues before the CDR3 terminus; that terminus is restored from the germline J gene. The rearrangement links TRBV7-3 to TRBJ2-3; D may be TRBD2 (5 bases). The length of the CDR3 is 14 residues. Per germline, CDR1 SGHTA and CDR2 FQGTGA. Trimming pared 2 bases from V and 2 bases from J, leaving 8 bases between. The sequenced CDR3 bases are TGTGCCAGCAGCTTAGCGGGCTACACAGATACG. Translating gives CASSLAGYTDT. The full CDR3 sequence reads CASSLAGYTDTQYF.

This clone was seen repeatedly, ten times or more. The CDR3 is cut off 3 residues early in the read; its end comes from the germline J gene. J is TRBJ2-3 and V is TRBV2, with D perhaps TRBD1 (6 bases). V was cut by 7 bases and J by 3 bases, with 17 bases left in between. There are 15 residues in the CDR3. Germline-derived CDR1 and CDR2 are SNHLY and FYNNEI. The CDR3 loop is CASKTQGTPTDTQYF. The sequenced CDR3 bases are TGTGCCAGCAAAACGCAGGGGACCCCGACAGATACG.

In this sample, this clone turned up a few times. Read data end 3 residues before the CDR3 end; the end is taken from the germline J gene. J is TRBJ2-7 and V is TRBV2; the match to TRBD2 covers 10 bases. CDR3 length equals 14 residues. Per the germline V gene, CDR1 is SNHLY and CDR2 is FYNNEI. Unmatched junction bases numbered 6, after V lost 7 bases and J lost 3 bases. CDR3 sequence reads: CASMSGLARYEQYF. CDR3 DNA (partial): TGTGCCAGCATGTCGGGACTAGCGCGCTACGAG.

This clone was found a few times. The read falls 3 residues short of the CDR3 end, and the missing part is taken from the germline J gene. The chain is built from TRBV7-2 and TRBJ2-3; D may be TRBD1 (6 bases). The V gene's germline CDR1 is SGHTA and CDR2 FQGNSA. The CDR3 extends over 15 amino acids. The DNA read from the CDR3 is TGTGCCAGCAGCGCCCAGGGGACGGTACAAGAGACG. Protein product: CASSAQGTVQET. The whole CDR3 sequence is CASSAQGTVQETQYF.